One sample yielded the 17 T cell receptor beta chains listed below, sequenced in a study of beta chain features in type 1 diabetes. Their antigens remain unidentified. Points from the study as a whole: Type 1 diabetes patients had TCRB CDR3s that were shorter (moderately but significantly so) in all four CD4+ subsets.

Every isolated RNA sample was fully reverse transcribed, so sequencing captured expressed TCRB transcripts. Repertoires were generated with immunoSEQ multiplex PCR, while TCRdb's copy carries only in-frame clones and drops some. The data show 250,000 or so clones, roughly 22% seen once. Sequences were obtained from naive CD4+ T cells from blood. The receptor source for this set is a woman aged 40-49 years with type 1 diabetes.

This clone was seen a handful of times. The gene calls are TRBV18 and TRBJ1-4; 7 bases map to TRBD1. The germline V gene encodes CDR1 KGHSH and CDR2 LQKENI. The CDR3 has 14 residues. V shed 2 bases, J shed 3 bases, and the junction held 0 bases outside the gene matches. CDR3 sequence: CASSPTGANEKLFF. CDR3 in DNA: TGTGCCAGCTCACCAACAGGGGCTAATGAAAAACTGTTTTTT. Complete variable domain (other parts from reference TRBV18 and TRBJ1-4): NAGVMQNPRHLVRRRGQEARLRCSPMKGHSHVYWYRQLPEEGLKFMVYLQKENIIDESGMPKERFSAEFPKEGPSILRIQQVVRGDSAAYFCASSPTGANEKLFFGSGTQLSVL.

The chain has TRBV12-5 and TRBJ2-3; the D gene is possibly TRBD2 (5 bases). The CDR3 is 12 residues long. Between the trimmed V and J ends, which lost 6 bases and 5 bases, there was a span of 9 bases. Germline lookup yields CDR1 LGHNT and CDR2 FRNRAP. The CDR3 sequence: CASGRTGDTQYF. Here the CDR3 DNA reads TGTGCTAGTGGCCGGACTGGAGATACGCAGTATTTT.

V usage is TRBV7-8 and J usage is TRBJ1-2, with D perhaps matching TRBD1 (5 bases). Deletions cut 1 base from V and 3 bases from J, with 6 bases between. CDR3 length: 13 residues. Per the germline V gene, CDR1 is SGHVS and CDR2 is FQNEAQ. CDR3 residues: CASSLVQDYGYTF. In DNA, the CDR3 is TGTGCCAGCAGCTTAGTACAGGACTATGGCTACACCTTC. The complete variable domain, with remaining parts taken from reference TRBV7-8 and TRBJ1-2, reads GAGVSQSPRYKVAKRGQDVALRCDPISGHVSLFWYQQALGQGPEFLTYFQNEAQLDKSGLPSDRFFAERPEGSVSTLKIQRTQQEDSAVYLCASSLVQDYGYTFGSGTRLTVV.

This chain joins TRBV5-1 and TRBJ2-5; a weak D match, TRBD1 (6 bases). The germline gives CDR1 SGHRS, CDR2 YFSETQ. The CDR3 covers 15 residues. The V and J ends lost 0 bases and 4 bases respectively, with 13 bases between them. The CDR3 DNA is TGCGCCAGCAGCTTGGAACCCCAGGGGTCAGAGACCCAGTACTTC. Protein: CASSLEPQGSETQYF.

The rearrangement uses TRBV2 and TRBJ2-1, with D unclear. Germline V CDR1 and CDR2: SNHLY, FYNNEI. This CDR3 is 12 amino acids long. V gave up 6 bases and J gave up 2 bases, with 5 bases separating them. The CDR3 DNA is TGTGCCAGCAGCCTTCCCTACAATGAGCAGTTCTTC. Its translation is CASSLPYNEQFF.

This clone was counted between two and nine times. The CDR3 nucleotides are TGTGCCAGCAGTTTTGGAGCAGGGGGGTTCTATGGCTACACCTTC. Translation gives CASSFGAGGFYGYTF. This chain links TRBV27 with TRBJ1-2, with 7 bases lining up with TRBD1. The V and J ends lost 3 bases and 4 bases, in that order; junction bases with no gene match: 8. Germline V lookup: CDR1 MNHEY, CDR2 SMNVEV (reference sequence). There are 15 residues in the CDR3.

The chain couples TRBV27 to TRBJ1-5; D gene unclear. This CDR3 has 15 residues. CDR1 MNHEY and CDR2 SMNVEV come from the germline V gene (reference sequence). V lost 8 bases, J lost 0 bases, and 14 bases lay in between. This CDR3 is CASGAGSSSNQPQHF. CDR3 DNA sequence: TGTGCCAGCGGCGCCGGGTCAAGTAGCAATCAGCCCCAGCATTTT.

This rearrangement joins TRBV23-1 to TRBJ1-2; D not certain. TRBV23-1 is classed as an ORF, of uncertain function. Deletions cut 5 bases from V and 1 base from J, with 14 bases between. The CDR3 sequence is 15 residues long. CDR3: CASSTPHRGNYGYTF. CDR3 DNA: TGCGCCAGCAGTACTCCCCACCGGGGTAACTATGGCTACACCTTC.

This clone has only a few counts. The chain recombines TRBV29-1 with TRBJ2-4, with 7 positions matching TRBD1. The CDR3 is 15 amino acids. V gave up 7 bases and J gave up 1 base; unmatched junction bases: 10. Germline loops: CDR1 SQVTM, CDR2 ANQGSEA. The CDR3 here is CSGLQGGKAKNIQYF. CDR3 DNA: TGCAGCGGCCTCCAAGGGGGCAAGGCCAAAAACATTCAGTACTTC.

The CDR3 reads CASSPESGVSSYEQYF. CDR3 sequence (DNA): TGTGCCAGCAGTCCGGAGTCGGGTGTAAGCTCCTACGAGCAGTACTTC. The J gene is TRBJ2-7, the V gene TRBV7-2; unclear D gene. V shed 6 bases and J shed 0 bases, with 18 bases lying between them. The V gene's germline CDR1 is SGHTA and CDR2 FQGNSA. This CDR3 comprises 16 residues.

This clone has more than one count but fewer than ten. J is TRBJ2-2 and V is TRBV5-4; 8 bases match TRBD1. There are 15 residues in the CDR3. V was pared by 3 bases and J by 5 bases, with 6 bases of the junction left unmatched. CDR1 and CDR2 from the germline V gene are SGHNT and YYREEE (reference sequence). The chain's CDR3 is CASSSQGAGTGELFF. CDR3 bases: TGTGCCAGCAGCTCGCAGGGGGCAGGGACCGGGGAGCTGTTTTTT.

The J gene is TRBJ2-4, the V gene TRBV7-2, with a possible D match to TRBD2 (6 bases). Germline assignment: CDR1 SGHTA and CDR2 FQGNSA. The CDR3 loop spans 16 amino acids. Between the trimmed V and J ends, which lost 4 bases and 2 bases, there was a span of 15 bases. The CDR3: CASSSAGRAPKNIQYF. The CDR3 DNA follows: TGTGCCAGCAGCTCAGCGGGCAGGGCACCCAAAAACATTCAGTACTTC. Filled out from reference TRBV7-2 and TRBJ2-4, the complete variable domain reads GAGVSQSPSNKVTEKGKDVELRCDPISGHTALYWYRQSLGQGLEFLIYFQGNSAPDKSGLPSDRFSAERTGGSVSTLTIQRTQQEDSAVYLCASSSAGRAPKNIQYFGAGTRLSVL.

The table lists this clone with a few counts. This chain joins TRBV7-8 and TRBJ1-5; TRBD1 aligns across 9 bases. This CDR3 is built from 15 residues. CDR1 and CDR2 (germline): SGHVS, FQNEAQ. V lost 5 bases to trimming and J lost 4 bases; unmatched junction nucleotides: 6. The CDR3 DNA is TGTGCCAGCAGCATGGGACAGGGAATTAATCAGCCCCAGCATTTT. It codes for CASSMGQGINQPQHF.

This clone was seen a handful of times. The gene calls are TRBV11-1 and TRBJ1-1; D unclear. CDR1 SGHAT and CDR2 FQDESV come from the germline V gene (reference sequence). Between the trimmed V and J ends, which lost 5 bases and 1 base, there was a span of 17 bases. The CDR3 covers 16 residues. DNA of the CDR3: TGTGCCAGCAGCCCCCGAGGGAAACCGCCGAACACTGAAGCTTTCTTT. Translating it yields CASSPRGKPPNTEAFF.

This clone was seen only a few times. This chain uses TRBV4-1 with TRBJ1-4, with 7 bases fitting TRBD1. Germline assignment: CDR1 MGHRA and CDR2 YSYEKL. V was pared by 6 bases and J by 8 bases, with 9 bases of the junction left unmatched. The CDR3 contains 14 residues. This CDR3 is CASSPETGREKLFF. The DNA for the CDR3 is TGCGCCAGCAGTCCGGAGACAGGGCGGGAAAAACTGTTTTTT.

This clone was detected a few times. The chain employs TRBV28 and TRBJ1-6, with TRBD1 matching over 11 bases. This CDR3 is built from 17 residues. The V segment lost 5 bases and the J segment 5 bases; nucleotides outside the gene matches: 8. Germline loops: CDR1 MDHEN, CDR2 SYDVKM. The CDR3 sequence: CASSPSGTGGHNSPLHF. CDR3 DNA sequence: TGTGCCAGCAGTCCCTCCGGGACAGGGGGACATAATTCACCCCTCCACTTT.

This clone has more than one count but fewer than ten. The same CDR3 also results from other DNA sequences found in this sample. The rearrangement links TRBV28 to TRBJ2-2, with 10 nucleotides matching TRBD1. CDR1 is MDHEN, CDR2 SYDVKM, per germline. V was clipped by 11 bases and J by 4 bases; unmatched bases: 4. The CDR3 loop spans 13 amino acids. Here the CDR3 reads CAGGQGVTGELFF. For the CDR3, the DNA is TGTGCCGGCGGACAGGGGGTCACCGGGGAGCTGTTTTTT. The full variable domain, with the rest looked up from reference TRBV28 and TRBJ2-2, is DVKVTQSSRYLVKRTGEKVFLECVQDMDHENMFWYRQDPGLGLRLIYFSYDVKMKEKGDIPEGYSVSREKKERFSLILESASTNQTSMYLCAGGQGVTGELFFGEGSRLTVL.